The rows below give T cell receptor beta chains drawn from one sample of a study of shared clonotypes between healthy human individuals. Sequencing was performed with immunoSEQ multiplex PCR; in TCRdb, only in-frame clones are kept and a portion is missing. Among about 2 million clones listed, approximately 95% were seen once. Source material: naive CD8+ T cells sorted from blood. The receptor source for this set is a man in his late teens or twenties in good health. The CDR3 runs from the conserved cysteine through the conserved F or W. A D gene is named only where the DNA matches it firmly. The size of a clone is reported for some rows only, either as once, few or many, or as a class for expanded clones.

D gene	clone size	V gene	J gene	CDR3 DNA	CDR3 protein
-	-	TRBV13	TRBJ1-2	TGTGCCAGCAGCTTAGCTGACACAAGCGGCTACACCTTC	CASSLADTSGYTF
-	-	TRBV27	TRBJ2-3	TGTGCCAGCAGCCTGGGACTGGCGGGAAGAAATACGCAGTATTTT	CASSLGLAGRNTQYF
TRBD1	-	TRBV19	TRBJ2-2	TGTGCCAGTACCCCGGGGTGGGGGACAGGGAGAACCGGGGAGCTGTTTTTT	CASTPGWGTGRTGELFF
-	-	TRBV27	TRBJ2-1	TGTGCCAGCAGTTTTTTGAGGGAGACGGCCTACAATGAGCAGTTCTTC	CASSFLRETAYNEQFF
TRBD2	-	TRBV27	TRBJ2-1	TGTGCCAGCAGTGACGGACTAGCGGACTACAATGAGCAGTTCTTC	CASSDGLADYNEQFF
TRBD2	-	TRBV30	TRBJ2-5	TGTGCCAGACATTCCATTCTAGCGGGGGGCCAAGAGACCCAGTACTTC	CARHSILAGGQETQYF
TRBD1	-	TRBV7-9	TRBJ1-2	TGTGCCAGCAGCATAGGGACAGTCTATGGCTACACCTTC	CASSIGTVYGYTF
-	-	TRBV7-8	TRBJ2-1	TGTGCCAGCAGCTTAAGCCCGGGAGATGAGCAGTTCTTC	CASSLSPGDEQFF
TRBD1	-	TRBV6-6	TRBJ2-6	TGTGCCAGCAGTACACAGGGGGCTGGGGCCAACGTCCTGACTTTC	CASSTQGAGANVLTF
-	-	TRBV7-9	TRBJ2-7	TGTGCCAGCAGCTTATTGGGGTCCAGCGAGCAGTACTTC	CASSLLGSSEQYF
-	-	TRBV27	TRBJ2-2	TGTGCCAGCAGAAATTTGGACGCGAGCCCGGGGGAGCTGTTTTTT	CASRNLDASPGELFF
-	-	TRBV2	TRBJ1-1	TGTGCCAGCGGGGGGGACATGAACACTGAAGCTTTCTTT	CASGGDMNTEAFF
-	-	TRBV13	TRBJ1-1	TGTGCCAGCAGCTTAGGTCGGAGGGCCCCGGGGACTGAAGCTTTCTTT	CASSLGRRAPGTEAFF
TRBD1	-	TRBV6-1	TRBJ1-5	TGTGCCAGCAGCGACCCAGGGGGAAATCAGCCCCAGCATTTT	CASSDPGGNQPQHF
TRBD1	-	TRBV19	TRBJ1-2	TGTGCCAGTAGTGTAGACGTGACAGGGGACAACTATGGCTACACCTTC	CASSVDVTGDNYGYTF
TRBD1	-	TRBV2	TRBJ2-5	TGTGCCAGCCTGGACAGGCACCAAGAGACCCAGTACTTC	CASLDRHQETQYF
TRBD2	-	TRBV25-1	TRBJ2-5	TGTGCCAGCAGTGAGGGGAGGGTCACGCCGGAAGAGACCCAGTACTTC	CASSEGRVTPEETQYF
TRBD1	few	TRBV6-6	TRBJ1-6	TGTGCCAGCAGGTTGACAGGGTGGGATTCACCCCTCCACTTT	CASRLTGWDSPLHF
TRBD1	once	TRBV9	TRBJ1-1	TGTGCCAGCAGCGGCAGGGGGGCGGAGACTGAAGCTTTCTTT	CASSGRGAETEAFF
-	once	TRBV5-1	TRBJ2-3	TGCGCCAGCAGCTTGGACCTTGACGGCCACTCTAGCACAGATACGCAGTATTTT	CASSLDLDGHSSTDTQYF
TRBD2	-	TRBV4-3	TRBJ2-7	TGCGCCAGCAGCCAAGAGGTCGCAGGGACTACAGGAGGTGACGAGCAGTACTTC	CASSQEVAGTTGGDEQYF
-	-	TRBV6-1	TRBJ2-5	TGTGCTAGCAGAGGGGTAGAGACCCAGTACTTC	CASRGVETQYF
-	-	TRBV2	TRBJ2-1	TGTGCCAGCCCCGGGACAAGAGACAATGAGCAGTTCTTC	CASPGTRDNEQFF
-	-	TRBV5-1	TRBJ1-1	TGCGCCAGCAGCTTGGTGGGGATTGGGGGCGTGAACACTGAAGCTTTCTTT	CASSLVGIGGVNTEAFF
-	-	TRBV30	TRBJ2-7	TGTGCCTGGAGTGTAACACTCTCCTACGAGCAGTACTTC	CAWSVTLSYEQYF
TRBD2	-	TRBV5-1	TRBJ2-5	TGCGCCAGCAGCGCGGGACTAGCGGGTATCCAAGAGACCCAGTACTTC	CASSAGLAGIQETQYF
TRBD2	-	TRBV30	TRBJ2-7	TGTGCCTGGAGTGCCGTCCGGGGGGTACCATCCTACGAGCAGTACTTC	CAWSAVRGVPSYEQYF
-	-	TRBV7-8	TRBJ1-1	TGTGCCAGCAGCTTCGATGCTAACACTGAAGCTTTCTTT	CASSFDANTEAFF
-	-	TRBV7-9	TRBJ1-3	TGTGCCAGCAGCTTAGTCGGAAACACCATATATTTT	CASSLVGNTIYF
-	-	TRBV4-1	TRBJ2-7	TGCGCCAGCAGCCAACTCCCCTCCTACGAGCAGTACTTC	CASSQLPSYEQYF